A selection of T cell receptor beta chains follows, all from one sample in a study of blood T cell repertoires in COVID-19. Libraries were prepared by immunoSEQ multiplex PCR; TCRdb keeps only in-frame clonotypes and omits some of them. This sample has more than 300,000 clones, with around 89% found just once. The sample consisted of PBMCs or T cells enriched from blood (not recorded which). All receptors derive from a woman between 18 and 30 years old who had recovered from COVID-19. The CDR3 runs from the conserved cysteine through the conserved F or W. Each record gives: V gene, D gene, J gene, CDR3 protein. D genes are given only for firm matches.

>TRBV5-1|-|TRBJ1-1
CASSWDGGAGTEAFF
>TRBV10-3|-|TRBJ2-1
CAIGGAGNEQFF
>TRBV15|-|TRBJ1-1
CATSRDMNTEAFF
>TRBV9|TRBD2|TRBJ2-6
CASSVARGLGDAGANVLTF
>TRBV4-1|TRBD1|TRBJ2-1
CASSQGPPGQGVKRSVNEQFF
>TRBV7-2|TRBD2|TRBJ2-1
CASSLDGGADNEQFF
>TRBV29-1|-|TRBJ2-3
CSVKGRVAGNTDTQYF
>TRBV30|-|TRBJ1-1
CAWTGVGMNTEAFF
>TRBV5-1|TRBD1|TRBJ1-1
CASSSGQGLEAFF
>TRBV3-1/TRBV3-2|TRBD1|TRBJ1-2
CASRGQDYGYTF
>TRBV19|-|TRBJ2-7
CASRARSSYEQYF
>TRBV5-1|TRBD2|TRBJ2-3
CASSVDGTSGYTDTQYF
>TRBV13|TRBD1|TRBJ1-1
CASSLYGGQDTITEAFF
>TRBV19|-|TRBJ1-2
CASSILRGSGLGMHGYTF
>TRBV10-3|TRBD1|TRBJ2-7
CAISVGTGDEQYF
>TRBV9|-|TRBJ1-3
CASSVDGGFSGNTIYF
>TRBV19|TRBD1|TRBJ1-1
CASSEGAVNTEAFF
>TRBV2|-|TRBJ1-1
CASGTTRAFF
>TRBV3-1/TRBV3-2|-|TRBJ2-5
CASSQAGQIQETQYF
>TRBV25-1|-|TRBJ1-6
CASSGSLSDSPLHF
>TRBV30|-|TRBJ1-6
CAWSVPGRSNSPLHF
>TRBV5-1|-|TRBJ2-7
CASSQGSRGSYEQYF
>TRBV10-3|-|TRBJ1-5
CAISEEGRADQPQHF
>TRBV18|-|TRBJ2-7
CASSPPNRVSTYEQYF
>TRBV5-1|TRBD1|TRBJ1-2
CASAETGGGLYGYTF
>TRBV10-3|-|TRBJ2-3
CAISGSTSTDTQYF
>TRBV6-5|TRBD2|TRBJ2-3
CASSYFWRGGTDTQYF
>TRBV4-1|TRBD1|TRBJ2-4
CASSQGQGGVKNIQYF
>TRBV6-5|TRBD1|TRBJ2-5
CASASGTGVETQYF
>TRBV7-6|-|TRBJ2-5
CASSLAAGLETQYF
>TRBV4-1|TRBD1|TRBJ1-5
CASSPLWGQGSQPQHF
>TRBV5-1|TRBD2|TRBJ2-2
CASSLGGLLAGLNTGELFF
>TRBV5-5|-|TRBJ1-5
CASAEGGSNQPQHF
>TRBV3-1/TRBV3-2|-|TRBJ2-3
CASSQFPADTQYF
>TRBV7-3|TRBD2|TRBJ2-5
CASSLNPAGGGETQYF
>TRBV9|-|TRBJ2-7
CASSVVGSSYEQYF
>TRBV28|-|TRBJ1-2
CASSPNYGYTF
>TRBV7-3|TRBD1|TRBJ1-1
CASSPGQGKTEAFF
>TRBV3-1/TRBV3-2|-|TRBJ2-7
CASSGGVGEQYF
>TRBV2|-|TRBJ2-3
CASALAGEDTQYF
>TRBV10-1|-|TRBJ2-3
CASSEVGLTDTQYF
>TRBV7-2|-|TRBJ2-5
CASSLPPGEETQYF
>TRBV6-2/TRBV6-3|-|TRBJ1-5
CASSYDRYQPQHF
>TRBV25-1|TRBD1|TRBJ1-4
CASSSDLTGVNEKLFF
>TRBV11-2|-|TRBJ1-2
CASSSTGFFGYTF
>TRBV4-1|-|TRBJ1-1
CASSQEEGGNTEAFF
>TRBV10-3|-|TRBJ2-7
CAITGDSSSYEQYF
>TRBV5-1|-|TRBJ1-2
CASTREGQGGYTF
>TRBV2|-|TRBJ1-2
CASSPEAAIYGYTF
>TRBV21-1|-|TRBJ1-5
CASSKGDSPEQPQHF